This is a list of T cell receptor beta chains from one sample in a study of cytomegalovirus exposure and HLA in healthy donors. Some clones are missing from TCRdb's copy, which holds only in-frame ones; the method was immunoSEQ multiplex PCR. The sample includes roughly 200,000 clones, approximately 82% of them seen just once. Sequences were obtained from PBMCs. The receptors were sampled from a woman between 35 and 50 years old in good health and CMV-seronegative. CDR3s include the opening cysteine and the closing phenylalanine or tryptophan. The D gene is left open where the match is weak. A row's size may be missing; if present it is once, few, many or a size class.

D	V	J	size	DNA	CDR3
-	TRBV19	TRBJ1-6	-	TGTGCCAGTAGTATAAGAGGACAGACTTATAATTCACCCCTCCACTTT	CASSIRGQTYNSPLHF
-	TRBV14	TRBJ2-1	-	TGTGCCAGCAGCTTCTCGGTCGATGAGCAGTTCTTC	CASSFSVDEQFF
-	TRBV18	TRBJ2-3	-	TGTGCCAGCTCACCAGGGGGGGGCCTCACAGATACGCAGTATTTT	CASSPGGGLTDTQYF
-	TRBV6-1	TRBJ1-2	-	TGTGCCACCAGCGTTGGCGGGGGTTATGGCTACACCTTC	CATSVGGGYGYTF
TRBD1	TRBV6-6	TRBJ1-1	-	TGTGCCAGCAGTTACCTCCGGGACAGCGGGACTGAAGCTTTCTTT	CASSYLRDSGTEAFF
TRBD2	TRBV7-3	TRBJ2-7	-	TGTGCCAGCTCTGAAGCGGGGGGTCTCTACGAGCAGTACTTC	CASSEAGGLYEQYF
TRBD1	TRBV15	TRBJ2-7	once	TGTGCCACCAGCAGAGAGTCTAACAGGGGAGACGACGAGCAGTACTTC	CATSRESNRGDDEQYF
TRBD1	TRBV5-1	TRBJ1-1	once	TGCGCCAGCAGCTTGAGGCCTGGGACAGGGGGCGAAGCTTTCTTT	CASSLRPGTGGEAFF
TRBD1	TRBV19	TRBJ2-2	-	TGTGCCAGTAGTCGACAGGGGATCGAAACCGGGGAGCTGTTTTTT	CASSRQGIETGELFF
TRBD1	TRBV2	TRBJ2-5	once	TGTGCCAGCAGGCGGGACAGGGGGGAACAAGAGACCCAGTACTTC	CASRRDRGEQETQYF
-	TRBV30	TRBJ1-1	-	TGTGCCTGGATTGAGCGGGTTAACACTGAAGCTTTCTTT	CAWIERVNTEAFF
-	TRBV11-3	TRBJ1-6	-	TGTGCCAGCAGCTTAGACGGCAGGGGAAGCTCCTATAATTCACCCCTCCACTTT	CASSLDGRGSSYNSPLHF
TRBD1	TRBV7-8	TRBJ2-7	-	TGTGCCAGCAGCTTAGAGGAGACAGGGGCTCTCTACGAGCAGTACTTC	CASSLEETGALYEQYF
TRBD2	TRBV9	TRBJ2-1	-	TGTGCCAGCAGCGCTAGTCTAGCGGTTTACAATGAGCAGTTCTTC	CASSASLAVYNEQFF
TRBD1	TRBV19	TRBJ1-2	once	TGTGCCAGTAGTAGACCGGGACAGCAATATGGCTACACCTTC	CASSRPGQQYGYTF
TRBD2	TRBV7-6	TRBJ2-2	few	TGTGCCAGCGGGGAGAATAGCGGGGTTGGGACCGGGGAGCTGTTTTTT	CASGENSGVGTGELFF
-	TRBV5-5	TRBJ1-4	-	TGTGCCAGCAGGGAAAAGGGGAATGAAAAACTGTTTTTT	CASREKGNEKLFF
-	TRBV5-8	TRBJ1-5	-	TGTGCCAGCAGCCGACTAAATCAGCCCCAGCATTTT	CASSRLNQPQHF
-	TRBV6-1	TRBJ1-2	-	TGTGCCAGCAGTGAGACTCGCAACTATGGCTACACCTTC	CASSETRNYGYTF
-	TRBV7-9	TRBJ2-1	-	TGTGCCAGCAGCTTAGAATGGTCAGGCCTCGGGGATGAGCAGTTCTTC	CASSLEWSGLGDEQFF
-	TRBV7-9	TRBJ2-3	few	TGTGCCAGCAGCCCCAGAGGGGGGGGGCCAGATACGCAGTATTTT	CASSPRGGGPDTQYF
-	TRBV10-3	TRBJ1-2	-	TGTGCCATCAGTGCTAACCCTCGGAACTATGGCTACACCTTC	CAISANPRNYGYTF
TRBD1	TRBV11-2	TRBJ2-7	-	TGTGCCAGCAGCTTAGGGGGACAGGGTTCTAGCTCCTACGAGCAGTACTTC	CASSLGGQGSSSYEQYF
TRBD1	TRBV4-1	TRBJ1-1	-	TGCGCCAGCAGCCTCGGATGGACAGGGGTGAACACTGAAGCTTTCTTT	CASSLGWTGVNTEAFF
-	TRBV2	TRBJ1-5	once	TGTGCCAGCAGCCTAGGGGGGGTCCCCGCGCCCCAGCATTTT	CASSLGGVPAPQHF
-	TRBV7-2	TRBJ1-1	-	TGTGCCAGCAGCCGAGGCACATACACTGAAGCTTTCTTT	CASSRGTYTEAFF
TRBD1	TRBV25-1	TRBJ1-6	-	TGTGCCAGCAGTGATCATCGGACAGGGTCGCGATCACCCCTCCACTTT	CASSDHRTGSRSPLHF
TRBD2	TRBV4-2	TRBJ2-7	-	TGTGCCAGCAGAGGGACTAGCGGGGGGAGCTCCTACGAGCAGTACTTC	CASRGTSGGSSYEQYF
-	TRBV9	TRBJ2-3	few	TGTGCCAGCAGCCCCCAGGTCACAGATACGCAGTATTTT	CASSPQVTDTQYF
TRBD2	TRBV28	TRBJ2-7	-	TGTGCCAGCATCGGGACTAGCGGCTTCTCCTACGAGCAGTACTTC	CASIGTSGFSYEQYF
-	TRBV4-1	TRBJ1-1	few	TGCGCCAGCAGCCAAGTCGGGACTGAAGCTTTCTTT	CASSQVGTEAFF
-	TRBV6-6	TRBJ2-5	-	TGTGCCAGCAGTCCGGACAGGGAGGGGGAGACCCAGTACTTC	CASSPDREGETQYF
TRBD1	TRBV10-3	TRBJ2-5	-	TGTGCCATCAGCTTGGACAGGAGTCAAGAGACCCAGTACTTC	CAISLDRSQETQYF
TRBD1	TRBV5-4	TRBJ2-7	-	TGTGCCAGCAGCAACTCCGGGACAGGGATCTACGAGCAGTACTTC	CASSNSGTGIYEQYF
TRBD2	TRBV7-6	TRBJ2-2	many	TGTGCCAGCAGCTTACCGATTAGCGGGGGGGCCCCGAACACCGGGGAGCTGTTTTTT	CASSLPISGGAPNTGELFF
-	TRBV6-1	TRBJ1-2	-	TGTGCCAGCAGTGAGGGGTCAGGGTTCTATGGCTACACCTTC	CASSEGSGFYGYTF
TRBD1	TRBV5-5	TRBJ1-1	-	TGTGCCAGCAGCGGCCGGGACAGGGCGGCTGAAGCTTTCTTT	CASSGRDRAAEAFF
-	TRBV27	TRBJ1-6	-	TGTGCCAGCAGTTCCTCCAGGGACTATAATTCACCCCTCCACTTT	CASSSSRDYNSPLHF